The 16 T cell receptor beta chains in this list originate from one sample, sequenced in a study of beta chain features in type 1 diabetes. Expressed TCRB transcripts were sequenced after all isolated RNA was converted to cDNA. Using immunoSEQ multiplex PCR, the repertoire was profiled, and TCRdb retains in-frame clones only, with some absent. Altogether around 240,000 clones are present, over 7.5% being singletons, with the ten largest covering 0.03% to 0.04%. Specimen: naive CD4+ T cells from blood. These receptors were obtained from a woman aged 18 to 35 in good health.

The chain recombines TRBV7-2 with TRBJ1-4; TRBD1 matches 10 bases. Germline V gene lookup returns CDR1 SGHTA and CDR2 FQGNSA. The length of the CDR3 is 17 residues. Losses at the gene ends were 2 bases for V and 0 bases for J; bases not matched to a gene: 3. CDR3 sequence: CASSLRTGGATNEKLFF. CDR3 sequence (DNA): TGTGCCAGCAGCTTAAGGACAGGGGGAGCAACTAATGAAAAACTGTTTTTT.

This clone has more than one count but fewer than ten. The V call is TRBV9, the J call TRBJ1-3, with D unresolved. Germline V gives CDR1 SGDLS, CDR2 YYNGEE. The CDR3 has 14 residues. With 6 bases removed from V and 6 bases from J, the gap between germline ends came to 16 bases. CDR3 amino acids: CASNGAGSENTIYF. The CDR3 nucleotides read TGTGCCAGCAACGGAGCGGGGTCGGAAAACACCATATATTTT.

This clone was counted a few times. J is TRBJ2-7 and V is TRBV7-8; D possibly corresponds to TRBD1 (5 bases). Germline CDR1 SGHVS, CDR2 FQNEAQ. CDR3 length: 12 residues. Trimming took off 6 bases at V and 2 bases at J, with 8 bases between the two ends. CDR3 in DNA: TGTGCCAGCAGTCAGGGTGCCTACGAGCAGTACTTC. As protein: CASSQGAYEQYF.

This clone has more than one count but fewer than ten. The genes are TRBV5-4 and TRBJ2-7; D may be TRBD1 (6 bases). The CDR3 sequence is 15 residues long. Germline V lookup: CDR1 SGHNT, CDR2 YYREEE (reference sequence). Trimming took off 2 bases at V and 0 bases at J, with 12 bases between the two ends. CDR3 sequence (DNA): TGTGCCAGCAGCTTAAATGGACAGAGCTCCTACGAGCAGTACTTC. The encoded protein is CASSLNGQSSYEQYF.

The chain is built from TRBV9 and TRBJ2-2; 10 positions agree with TRBD2. This CDR3 spans 17 amino acids. V trimming: 1 base; J trimming: 5 bases; junction bases outside the gene matches: 8. Per the germline V gene, CDR1 is SGDLS and CDR2 is YYNGEE. CDR3 DNA: TGTGCCAGCAGCGTAAGGAGCGGGGGGGCTGGGACCGGGGAGCTGTTTTTT. It is translated as CASSVRSGGAGTGELFF.

There are many counts of this clone. V is TRBV29-1 and J is TRBJ2-5; 9 nucleotides line up with TRBD1. With 6 bases clipped from V and 5 bases from J, the junction kept 13 bases outside the gene matches. There are 15 residues in the CDR3. From germline, CDR1 is SQVTM and CDR2 ANQGSEA. DNA for the CDR3: TGCAGCGTCCATCTTGGACAGGGGTCTTCGGAGACCCAGTACTTC. It specifies CSVHLGQGSSETQYF.

This clone was detected a few times. The J gene is TRBJ2-5, the V gene TRBV11-2; D remains unclear. The CDR3 is 13 residues long. Trimming left V 3 bases short and J 1 base short, with 6 bases between. In germline, CDR1 is SGHAT, CDR2 FQNNGV. The CDR3 DNA follows: TGTGCCAGCAGCTTTCTAATCCAAGAGACCCAGTACTTC. Protein sequence: CASSFLIQETQYF.

About this clone itself: This specimen includes other DNA sequences encoding the same CDR3. This chain uses TRBV5-1 with TRBJ2-7, with 7 bases aligning to TRBD1. Trimming at V came to 2 bases and at J to 2 bases, leaving 4 bases not matched to a gene. Germline values: CDR1 SGHRS, CDR2 YFSETQ. This CDR3 is 14 amino acids long. DNA of the CDR3: TGCGCCAGCAGCTTTGAGACAGGGACCTACGAGCAGTACTTC. Its translation is CASSFETGTYEQYF.

The table lists this clone with a few counts. The chain uses TRBV19 and TRBJ2-7; maybe TRBD2 (6 bases). The CDR3 is 17 amino acids. Trimming removed 2 bases from V and 2 bases from J, with 19 bases in between. CDR1 and CDR2 from the germline V gene are LNHDA and SQIVND (reference sequence). The CDR3 coding sequence is TGTGCCAGTAGTATAAGGATTTCGGGGGTCAGTACCTACGAGCAGTACTTC. It yields the protein CASSIRISGVSTYEQYF.

The gene calls are TRBV6-5 and TRBJ1-1, with D possibly TRBD1 on 6 matching bases. The CDR3 extends over 15 amino acids. Germline loops: CDR1 MNHEY, CDR2 SVGAGI. Trimming removed 6 bases from V and 1 base from J, with 15 bases in between. CDR3 residues: CASRDTSGANTEAFF. The CDR3 region has the DNA TGTGCCAGCAGAGATACCTCAGGGGCGAACACTGAAGCTTTCTTT.

In DNA form, the CDR3 reads TGTGCCTGGAGTTTAGGACAGGGTAACATTCAGTACTTC. It codes for CAWSLGQGNIQYF. The V and J genes are TRBV30 and TRBJ2-4, with 8 bases aligning to TRBD1. Germline V gene sequence: CDR1 GTSNPN, CDR2 SVGIG (reference sequence). J gave up 7 bases and V 2 bases, and 4 bases lay outside the gene matches. The CDR3 is 13 amino acids.

As DNA, the CDR3 is TGTGCCAGCAGCCAAGAAATGGCGGGGGGCCCTTCCAATGAAAAACTGTTTTTT. As protein: CASSQEMAGGPSNEKLFF. V gene TRBV4-2 combines with J gene TRBJ1-4; possibly TRBD1 for D (6 bases). CDR1 is LGHNA and CDR2 is YNFKEQ in the germline V gene. V dropped 0 bases and J dropped 5 bases, with 19 bases sitting between them. The CDR3 loop spans 18 amino acids.

With respect to this clone: The sample has other DNA sequences that encode this CDR3 too. V usage is TRBV2 and J usage is TRBJ1-1; D is perhaps TRBD1 (5 bases). The V and J ends lost 4 bases and 4 bases respectively, with 7 bases between them. This CDR3 has 12 residues. CDR1 and CDR2 from the germline V gene are SNHLY and FYNNEI. CDR3 DNA sequence: TGTGCCAGCAGTGGCGACAGCACTGAAGCTTTCTTT. Translated: CASSGDSTEAFF.

The rearrangement uses TRBV5-1 and TRBJ1-1; 7 positions agree with TRBD1. The V gene end was trimmed by 0 bases and the J gene end by 5 bases; junction bases not matched to a gene: 7. This CDR3 region has 15 residues. Germline CDR1 reads SGHRS; CDR2 reads YFSETQ. CDR3 nucleotides: TGCGCCAGCAGCTTGGAGGGGGCAGGCGGGACTGAAGCTTTCTTT. Protein: CASSLEGAGGTEAFF.

This clone appeared a few times. This sequence joins TRBV5-5 and TRBJ2-1; the D is unclear. Germline CDR1 and CDR2: SGHKS and YYEKEE (reference sequence). CDR3 length equals 14 residues. V was shortened by 1 base and J by 8 bases, with 13 bases between the two germline ends. CDR3 sequence: CASSLMTRLDEQFF. CDR3 bases: TGTGCCAGCAGCTTGATGACAAGGCTCGATGAGCAGTTCTTC.

This clone came up a few times. The CDR3 loop reads CASRLAGTTDTQYF. CDR3 DNA: TGTGCCAGCAGACTAGCGGGGACCACAGATACGCAGTATTTT. V and J are TRBV2 and TRBJ2-3; 10 nucleotides match TRBD2. This CDR3 is built from 14 residues. J lost 2 bases, V lost 6 bases, and 2 bases had no gene match. The germline gives CDR1 SNHLY, CDR2 FYNNEI.